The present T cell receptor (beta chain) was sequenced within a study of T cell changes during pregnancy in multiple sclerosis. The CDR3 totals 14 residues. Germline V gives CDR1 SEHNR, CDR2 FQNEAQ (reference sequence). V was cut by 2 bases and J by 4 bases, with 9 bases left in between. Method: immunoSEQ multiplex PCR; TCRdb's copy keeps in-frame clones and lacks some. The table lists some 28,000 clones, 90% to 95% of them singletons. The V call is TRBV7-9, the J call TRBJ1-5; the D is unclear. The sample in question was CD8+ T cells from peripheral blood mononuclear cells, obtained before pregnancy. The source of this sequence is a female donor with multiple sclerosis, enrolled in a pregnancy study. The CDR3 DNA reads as TGTGCCAGCAGCTTACCCGGGAATAATCAGCCCCAGCATTTT. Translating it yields CASSLPGNNQPQHF.